This TCR beta chain was retrieved from a study of T cells after yellow fever vaccination. Study-level information: Fractions low in cell number were prepared with SMART-Seq v4 Ultra Low Input. General study results and limits: Among primary-vaccination clones, most reappeared after the booster, at approximately 96% for CD4 and 85% to 90% for CD8. FACS-sorted repertoires might harbor abundant contaminating clonotypes from the bulk population.

This clonotype was counted a few times. Its matching antigen is unknown. Each CDR3 protein is one row after TCRdb ran MiXCR on the 5' RACE reads. The data hold fewer than 350,000 distinct CDR3 sequences, with 3.5% to 4.5% observed a single time. V lost 5 bases to trimming and J lost 3 bases; unmatched junction nucleotides: 5. CDR1 is SGHVS and CDR2 is FNYEAQ in the germline V gene. The CDR3 length is 14 residues. This receptor was taken from a man aged 18 to 30 who received the YFV17D yellow fever vaccine. The chain has TRBV7-6 and TRBJ2-5; 8 nucleotides line up with TRBD1. The sample in question was PBMCs, obtained 15 days after the yellow fever booster vaccination. CDR3 amino acids: CASSATGVEETQYF. CDR3 nucleotides: TGTGCCAGCAGCGCGACAGGGGTGGAAGAGACCCAGTACTTC.